The 25 T cell receptor beta chains given below trace back to one sample, sequenced in a study of T cells after yellow fever vaccination. MiXCR was run by TCRdb on the 5' RACE reads, yielding one entry per CDR3 protein. The sample includes a few hundred thousand distinct CDR3 sequences, approximately 6.7% of them seen just once. Sequences were derived from CD4+ T cells sorted from PBMCs, sampled on the day of the yellow fever booster vaccination. These receptor sequences come from a man aged 25 to 45 who received the YFV17D yellow fever vaccine.

This clonotype was observed at least ten times. Here the CDR3 DNA reads TGCAGCGTTGACAGGTTAGCGGTTTACAATGAGCAGTTCTTC. Encoded protein: CSVDRLAVYNEQFF. The chain joins TRBV29-1 to TRBJ2-1; D is perhaps TRBD2 (6 bases). The ends were cut back, 3 bases at V and 4 bases at J, with 13 bases in the middle. The CDR3 length is 14 residues. Germline V gene data show CDR1 as SQVTM and CDR2 as ANQGSEA.

This clonotype has more than one count but fewer than ten. As DNA, the CDR3 is TGTGCCAGCAGCACAGGAGGGGACGGGACCCAGTACTTC. Protein sequence: CASSTGGDGTQYF. The rearrangement joins TRBV4-2 to TRBJ2-5, with a possible D match to TRBD2 (6 bases). V lost 5 bases and J lost 7, with 14 bases in between. This CDR3 contains 13 residues. Germline CDR1 reads LGHNA; CDR2 reads YNFKEQ.

The chain employs TRBV7-2 and TRBJ2-7; 8 nucleotides align to TRBD1. The V and J ends lost 3 bases and 6 bases, in that order; junction bases with no gene match: 16. Germline CDR1 is SGHTA and CDR2 is FQGNSA. The CDR3 sequence is 17 residues long. The CDR3 region is CASSFGQGTPQPGEQYF. The CDR3 DNA is TGTGCCAGCAGCTTCGGACAGGGTACCCCCCAACCGGGCGAGCAGTACTTC.

V gene TRBV12-3 or TRBV12-4 combines with J gene TRBJ2-1, with no clear D. The CDR3 has 12 residues. Trimming shortened V by 5 bases and J by 8 bases, and 10 bases separated the two germline ends. CDR3 protein: CASSQTPHEQFF. CDR3 coding DNA: TGTGCCAGCAGTCAGACGCCCCATGAGCAGTTCTTC.

This clonotype was seen a few times. The chain has TRBV6-5 and TRBJ2-7; possibly TRBD2 for D (5 bases). The V gene lost 2 bases and the J gene lost 2 bases, with 10 bases spanning the gap. The CDR3 spans 14 residues. Germline V gives CDR1 MNHEY, CDR2 SVGAGI. In DNA, the CDR3 is TGTGCCAGCAGTTACCGCGGGCGGGCCTACGAGCAGTACTTC. This sequence encodes CASSYRGRAYEQYF.

The J gene is TRBJ2-1, the V gene TRBV5-1, with 10 bases lining up with TRBD1. The trim removed 4 bases at V and 7 bases at J, leaving 8 bases unmatched. The V gene's germline CDR1 is SGHRS and CDR2 YFSETQ. This CDR3 has 15 residues. The CDR3 nucleotides are TGCGCCAGCAGCCCAAGACAGGGGGCCCCAAATGAGCAGTTCTTC. This gives the protein CASSPRQGAPNEQFF. Based on the CDR3 plus reference TRBV5-1 and TRBJ2-1, the full variable domain is KAGVTQTPRYLIKTRGQQVTLSCSPISGHRSVSWYQQTPGQGLQFLFEYFSETQRNKGNFPGRFSGRQFSNSRSEMNVSTLELGDSALYLCASSPRQGAPNEQFFGPGTRLTVL.

This clonotype was seen more than once but under ten times. The chain combines TRBV7-9 with TRBJ2-5; no clear D. Germline values: CDR1 SEHNR, CDR2 FQNEAQ (reference sequence). There are 11 residues in the CDR3. V dropped 4 bases and J dropped 5 bases, with 5 bases sitting between them. The CDR3 coding sequence is TGTGCCAGCAGCTATAGCGAGACCCAGTACTTC. This translates into CASSYSETQYF.

The chain couples TRBV7-2 to TRBJ2-7; D gene unclear. Germline V gene sequence: CDR1 SGHTA, CDR2 FQGNSA. This CDR3 has 14 residues. V was cut by 5 bases and J by 2 bases, with 13 bases left in between. CDR3 nucleotides: TGTGCCAGCAGCGCCGGCGGAAGTACCTACGAGCAGTACTTC. This translates into CASSAGGSTYEQYF. Together with reference TRBV7-2 and TRBJ2-7, the CDR3 gives the full variable domain: GAGVSQSPSNKVTEKGKDVELRCDPISGHTALYWYRQSLGQGLEFLIYFQGNSAPDKSGLPSDRFSAERTGGSVSTLTIQRTQQEDSAVYLCASSAGGSTYEQYFGPGTRLTVT.

The gene calls are TRBV20-1 and TRBJ2-7, with TRBD2 matching 12 bases. Germline assignment: CDR1 DFQATT and CDR2 SNEGSKA (reference sequence). The CDR3 has 15 amino acids. After removal of 0 bases from V and 5 bases from J, the junction contained 5 bases not matched to a gene. The CDR3 DNA is TGCAGTGCTAGAGATTCGGCTAGCGGGAGGGACGAGCAGTACTTC. Translating gives CSARDSASGRDEQYF.

This clonotype was recorded at least ten times. The rearrangement uses TRBV18 and TRBJ2-1; 8 bases are a match to TRBD2. CDR1 is KGHSH and CDR2 is LQKENI in the germline V gene. The CDR3 covers 17 residues. After removal of 2 bases from V and 0 bases from J, the junction contained 6 bases not matched to a gene. The CDR3 reads CASSPSTSGNSYNEQFF. The CDR3 nucleotides read TGTGCCAGCTCACCAAGTACTAGCGGTAACTCCTACAATGAGCAGTTCTTC.

In this sample, this clonotype turned up a few times. This CDR3 is CSANQPSGGTYEQYF. In DNA form, the CDR3 reads TGCAGTGCTAATCAACCTTCGGGCGGTACCTACGAGCAGTACTTC. This chain joins TRBV20-1 and TRBJ2-7; D is uncertain. The CDR3 is 15 amino acids. The germline V gene encodes CDR1 DFQATT and CDR2 SNEGSKA (reference sequence). With 4 bases removed from V and 2 bases from J, the gap between germline ends came to 18 bases.

This chain joins TRBV7-9 and TRBJ2-7; no firm D call. Germline V gene sequence: CDR1 SEHNR, CDR2 FQNEAQ (reference sequence). V shed 5 bases and J shed 2 bases, with 10 bases lying between them. This CDR3 is built from 13 residues. CDR3 nucleotide sequence: TGTGCCAGCAGCCAAGGCGGAACCTACGAGCAGTACTTC. Translation gives CASSQGGTYEQYF.

This clonotype occurred many times. The rearrangement joins TRBV7-8 to TRBJ2-2; weak D call: TRBD2 (5 bases). V was clipped by 5 bases and J by 6 bases, with 16 bases between them. CDR3 length equals 15 residues. CDR1 is SGHVS and CDR2 is FQNEAQ in the germline V gene. In nucleotides, the CDR3 is TGTGCCAGCAGCATTCGACTATCCAGCGCCGGGGAGCTGTTTTTT. This gives the protein CASSIRLSSAGELFF. Filled out from reference TRBV7-8 and TRBJ2-2, the complete variable domain reads GAGVSQSPRYKVAKRGQDVALRCDPISGHVSLFWYQQALGQGPEFLTYFQNEAQLDKSGLPSDRFFAERPEGSVSTLKIQRTQQEDSAVYLCASSIRLSSAGELFFGEGSRLTVL.

J is TRBJ1-3 and V is TRBV20-1; TRBD1 aligns across 7 bases. The CDR3 is made up of 14 amino acids. Germline V lookup: CDR1 DFQATT, CDR2 SNEGSKA (reference sequence). V trimming: 3 bases; J trimming: 4 bases; junction bases outside the gene matches: 6. CDR3 sequence: CSASDYRGGNTIYF. CDR3 DNA: TGCAGTGCTAGTGACTACAGGGGCGGAAACACCATATATTTT.

The rearrangement joins TRBV20-1 to TRBJ2-5; 11 nucleotides line up with TRBD1. Germline V gene sequence: CDR1 DFQATT, CDR2 SNEGSKA (reference sequence). Trimming cost V 8 bases and J 2 bases; bases outside gene matches: 4. This CDR3 is built from 13 residues. Written as DNA, the CDR3 is TGCAGTCCCGGGACAGGGGGTCAAGAGACCCAGTACTTC. Translating gives CSPGTGGQETQYF.

V and J are TRBV7-2 and TRBJ2-5; 7 bases are a match to TRBD1. CDR3 size: 16 residues. The V segment lost 0 bases and the J segment 4 bases; nucleotides outside the gene matches: 8. The germline gives CDR1 SGHTA, CDR2 FQGNSA. This CDR3 reads CASSLARTGRPETQYF. In nucleotides, the CDR3 is TGTGCCAGCAGCTTAGCGAGGACAGGAAGGCCAGAGACCCAGTACTTC.

The genes are TRBV4-3 and TRBJ2-7; 10 positions match TRBD1. The CDR3 is 16 amino acids. In germline, CDR1 is LGHNA, CDR2 YSLEER. Unmatched junction bases numbered 7, after V lost 0 bases and J lost 5 bases. CDR3 sequence (DNA): TGCGCCAGCAGCCAAGATAAGGGACAGGGGAGTGACGAGCAGTACTTC. Translating it yields CASSQDKGQGSDEQYF.

This clonotype was detected a few times. The gene calls are TRBV6-2 or TRBV6-3 and TRBJ2-1, with D possibly matching TRBD2 (6 bases). This CDR3 region has 15 residues. V lost 2 bases to trimming and J lost 7 bases, with 15 bases between them. Per germline, CDR1 MNHEY and CDR2 SVGEGT. In DNA form, the CDR3 reads TGTGCCAGCAGTTACATGCGGGATGTCTTAAATGAGCAGTTCTTC. Translation: CASSYMRDVLNEQFF.

This clonotype was counted only a few times. The chain links TRBV7-9 to TRBJ1-1; TRBD1 matches 7 bases. J gave up 4 bases and V 4 bases, and 3 bases lay outside the gene matches. This CDR3 contains 13 residues. The germline CDR1 and CDR2 sequences are SEHNR and FQNEAQ (reference sequence). The CDR3 bases are TGTGCCAGCAGCTACGGACAGGCCACTGAAGCTTTCTTT. Protein: CASSYGQATEAFF.

The V gene is TRBV27, the J gene TRBJ2-3; D is unresolved. Germline CDR1 MNHEY, CDR2 SMNVEV (reference sequence). V lost 9 bases to trimming and J lost 1 base, with 5 bases between them. The CDR3 has 11 residues. The CDR3 sequence: CASGRTDTQYF. The DNA for the CDR3 is TGTGCCAGTGGTCGCACAGATACGCAGTATTTT.

This clonotype has a handful of counts. The chain has TRBV5-6 and TRBJ2-1; a possible D gene is TRBD1 (5 bases). Per germline, CDR1 SGHDT and CDR2 YYEEEE. The CDR3 covers 13 residues. The ends were cut back, 5 bases at V and 11 bases at J, with 17 bases in the middle. CDR3 sequence reads: CASRPSGQVKQFF. DNA for the CDR3: TGTGCCAGCAGGCCTTCAGGGCAGGTTAAGCAGTTCTTC.

This clonotype was seen more than once but under ten times. J is TRBJ2-7 and V is TRBV7-2; possible D gene TRBD1, 6 bases. The germline gives CDR1 SGHTA, CDR2 FQGNSA. This CDR3 comprises 14 residues. The V and J ends lost 5 bases and 7 bases respectively, with 18 bases between them. The CDR3 loop is CASSPGQPLREQYF. In nucleotides, the CDR3 is TGTGCCAGCAGCCCTGGACAGCCCTTGAGGGAGCAGTACTTC.

The chain employs TRBV6-1 and TRBJ2-2; 10 nucleotides align to TRBD1. This CDR3 is built from 15 residues. In germline, CDR1 is MNHNS, CDR2 SASEGT. V was pared by 7 bases and J by 3 bases, with 5 bases of the junction left unmatched. CDR3 protein: CASKRGQGYTGELFF. The CDR3 nucleotides are TGTGCCAGCAAAAGGGGACAGGGGTACACCGGGGAGCTGTTTTTT.

This clonotype was seen repeatedly, ten times or more. This chain links TRBV29-1 with TRBJ2-1; D call uncertain. This CDR3 has 12 amino acids. The germline CDR1 and CDR2 sequences are SQVTM and ANQGSEA. The V and J ends lost 6 bases and 8 bases respectively, with 14 bases between them. CDR3 protein: CSVWVGGDEQFF. For the CDR3, the DNA is TGCAGCGTCTGGGTGGGCGGCGATGAGCAGTTCTTC.

This clonotype was observed a handful of times. This chain joins TRBV20-1 and TRBJ2-1; D is uncertain. This CDR3 spans 12 amino acids. Trimming removed 3 bases at V and 8 bases at J, with 11 bases between. CDR1 and CDR2 (germline): DFQATT, SNEGSKA (reference sequence). The CDR3 spells CSASSPLDEQFF. Here the CDR3 DNA reads TGCAGTGCTAGTTCACCTTTGGATGAGCAGTTCTTC.